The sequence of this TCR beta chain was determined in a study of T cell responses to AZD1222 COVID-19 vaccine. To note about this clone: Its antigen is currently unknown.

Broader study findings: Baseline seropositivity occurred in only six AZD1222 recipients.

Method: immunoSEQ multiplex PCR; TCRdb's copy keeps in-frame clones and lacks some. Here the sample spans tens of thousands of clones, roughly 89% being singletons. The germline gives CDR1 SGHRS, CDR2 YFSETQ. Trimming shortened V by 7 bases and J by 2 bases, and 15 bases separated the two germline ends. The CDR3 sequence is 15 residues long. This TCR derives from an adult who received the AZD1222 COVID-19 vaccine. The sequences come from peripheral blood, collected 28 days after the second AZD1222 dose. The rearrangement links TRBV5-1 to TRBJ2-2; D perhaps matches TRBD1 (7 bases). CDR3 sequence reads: CASLPGGRNTGELFF. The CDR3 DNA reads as TGCGCCAGCCTCCCAGGGGGGCGAAACACCGGGGAGCTGTTTTTT.